The subject of this entry is one T cell receptor (beta chain). The antigen is unknown. This specimen comes from a study of CD8 T cells in ankylosing spondylitis. MiXCR was run by TCRdb on the 5' RACE reads, yielding one entry per CDR3 protein. The sample lists around 770,000 distinct CDR3 sequences, roughly 10% seen once, with 0.51% in the top ten. The CDR3 covers 14 residues. Per germline, CDR1 SGHRS and CDR2 YFSETQ. V lost 0 bases and J lost 9; bases outside the gene matches: 6. Whole-study findings and limits: Characteristic of ankylosing spondylitis blood, it appeared, was a TCR beta motif comprising roughly 8 highly homologous variants.

Source material: blood, either unsorted or a sorted T cell fraction (not recorded which). This chain links TRBV5-1 with TRBJ1-1; TRBD1 agrees at 9 bases. This clonotype was sampled from a male donor with ankylosing spondylitis. The CDR3 loop reads CASSLAGQGSKAFF. CDR3 nucleotides: TGCGCCAGCAGCTTGGCGGGACAGGGTTCGAAAGCTTTCTTT.